This TCR beta chain was sequenced for a study of OX40 agonist ivuxolimab in advanced cancers. Study as a whole: Two patients with cutaneous melanoma and one with hepatocellular carcinoma, three in total, showed partial responses.

V was cut by 4 bases and J by 5 bases, with 13 bases left in between. The CDR3 has 14 residues. CDR1 is SGDLS and CDR2 is YYNGEE in the germline V gene. Sequencing was performed with immunoSEQ multiplex PCR; in TCRdb, only in-frame clones are kept and a portion is missing. The sample includes 30,000 to 45,000 clones, approximately 79% of them seen just once. Notes on this clone: Antigen: not known.

Overall study results and limits: CD8+ T cells (on average) carried more expanded clones than CD4+ T cells. Nonresponders included some who also had low normalized T-cell clonal expansion.

The chain combines TRBV9 with TRBJ2-1; D is possibly TRBD1 or TRBD2 (5 bases each). The sequence came from an adult with an advanced solid tumor such as melanoma, head and neck, liver or kidney cancer. Source: CD4+ or CD8+ T cells sorted from blood, taken in a trial of the OX40 agonist ivuxolimab. The CDR3 region has the DNA TGTGCCAGCAGCCAGGGACGGAACAACAATGAGCAGTTCTTC. Amino acids: CASSQGRNNNEQFF.